One sample yielded the 6 T cell receptor beta chains listed below, sequenced in a study of identifying expanded T cells in peripheral blood. Here immunoSEQ multiplex PCR was the method, and the copy in TCRdb shows in-frame clones only, minus some. The sample has about 100,000 clones; 80% to 90% are singletons. The sequenced sample was blood. The receptors were sampled from a person aged 18 to 75 in good health.

The rearrangement joins TRBV18 to TRBJ2-2; TRBD1 agrees at 10 bases. Germline CDR1 reads KGHSH; CDR2 reads LQKENI. The V segment lost 5 bases and the J segment 1 base; nucleotides outside the gene matches: 1. The CDR3 length is 15 residues. The CDR3 reads CASSGTGVNTGELFF. The CDR3, as DNA: TGTGCCAGCTCAGGGACAGGGGTGAACACCGGGGAGCTGTTTTTT.

This clone was seen just once. This chain joins TRBV19 and TRBJ2-6, with 7 bases aligning to TRBD1. The CDR3 contains 17 residues. CDR1 and CDR2 (germline): LNHDA, SQIVND (reference sequence). With V trimmed by 4 bases and J by 0 bases, 6 bases remained unmatched. The CDR3 spells CASSNRDRVSGANVLTF. The CDR3 DNA reads TGTGCCAGTAGTAACCGGGACAGAGTCTCTGGGGCCAACGTCCTGACTTTC.

The genes are TRBV19 and TRBJ1-2; TRBD1 is a possible D gene (6 bases). The germline V gene encodes CDR1 LNHDA and CDR2 SQIVND (reference sequence). The CDR3 is made up of 13 amino acids. The V end was cut by 5 bases, the J end by 7 bases, with 14 bases between. The CDR3 DNA is TGTGCCAGTAGTGTCGTACCAGGGGCTGGCTACACCTTC. It is translated as CASSVVPGAGYTF.

This chain links TRBV6-5 with TRBJ1-5; D gene unclear. V was trimmed by 7 bases and J by 4 bases, leaving 11 bases between them. Germline V gene sequence: CDR1 MNHEY, CDR2 SVGAGI. The CDR3 loop spans 13 amino acids. CDR3 DNA: TGTGCCAGCACCGCGACACCTAATCAGCCCCAGCATTTT. Translated: CASTATPNQPQHF.

V is TRBV18 and J is TRBJ2-1, with 9 bases fitting TRBD1. V trimming: 4 bases; J trimming: 8 bases; junction bases outside the gene matches: 9. CDR1 is KGHSH, CDR2 LQKENI, per germline. The CDR3 spans 15 residues. This chain's CDR3 is CASSLTGTGSDEQFF. CDR3 nucleotide sequence: TGTGCCAGCTCACTGACCGGGACAGGGTCGGATGAGCAGTTCTTC. The full variable domain, rest sourced from reference TRBV18 and TRBJ2-1, is NAGVMQNPRHLVRRRGQEARLRCSPMKGHSHVYWYRQLPEEGLKFMVYLQKENIIDESGMPKERFSAEFPKEGPSILRIQQVVRGDSAAYFCASSLTGTGSDEQFFGPGTRLTVL.

This chain links TRBV5-6 with TRBJ2-1; either TRBD1 or TRBD2 may fit D (5 bases each). The CDR3 covers 15 residues. Germline V gives CDR1 SGHDT, CDR2 YYEEEE. Trimming shortened V by 4 bases and J by 9 bases, and 20 bases separated the two germline ends. The CDR3 DNA reads TGTGCCAGCAGCGATAGGGACCTGGGGGACGGTGAGCAGTTCTTC. It translates to CASSDRDLGDGEQFF.